The 22 T cell receptor beta chains in this list originate from one sample, sequenced in a study of Graves' ophthalmopathy and Graves' hyperthyroidism. RNA transcripts provided the template for amplifying TCR beta CDR3 regions. RT-PCR with HTBI primers came first, then second-round multiplex PCR. TCRdb independently ran MiXCR on the multiplex PCR reads; one entry per CDR3 protein. The repertoire has under 800,000 distinct CDR3 sequences, roughly 20% of them found once; the top ten carry around 7%. Source material: peripheral blood. These receptors came from a woman younger than 35 with stable Graves' hyperthyroidism. Some clones in this sample may be carry-over from other donors' samples.

This clonotype appeared many times. The chain carries TRBV7-6 and TRBJ1-2; D gene unclear. The CDR3 totals 13 residues. V lost 1 base, J lost 4 bases, and 7 bases lay in between. CDR1 and CDR2 from the germline V gene are SGHVS and FNYEAQ. The CDR3 DNA sequence: TGTGCCAGCAGCTTAGGAACCCCCTATGGCTACACCTTC. Protein sequence: CASSLGTPYGYTF.

This clonotype was observed at least ten times. The chain joins TRBV12-3 or TRBV12-4 to TRBJ2-7; 10 nucleotides line up with TRBD2. V lost 7 bases to trimming and J lost 2 bases; unmatched junction nucleotides: 5. CDR3 length: 14 amino acids. CDR3 region: CASNLSGRAYEQYF. CDR3 DNA: TGTGCCAGCAACCTGAGCGGGAGGGCCTACGAGCAGTACTTC.

This clonotype occurred many times. CDR3 amino acids: CASSYREQAPTGYTF. In DNA form, the CDR3 reads TGTGCCAGCAGCTACAGGGAACAGGCCCCGACTGGCTACACCTTC. This rearrangement joins TRBV13 to TRBJ1-2, with D maybe TRBD1 (6 bases). V was cut by 4 bases and J by 7 bases, with 19 bases left in between. The CDR3 extends over 15 amino acids. CDR1 is PRHDT and CDR2 is FYEKMQ in the germline V gene (reference sequence).

This clonotype has at least ten counts. The V and J genes are TRBV30 and TRBJ1-5, with 12 bases identical to TRBD1. J lost 3 bases, V lost 5 bases, and 5 bases had no gene match. The CDR3 extends over 15 amino acids. Per the germline V gene, CDR1 is GTSNPN and CDR2 is SVGIG (reference sequence). The CDR3 protein is CAWRGTGGNNQPQHF. The CDR3 coding sequence is TGTGCCTGGCGGGGGACAGGGGGCAACAATCAGCCCCAGCATTTT.

This clonotype was seen more than once but under ten times. This chain joins TRBV7-9 and TRBJ2-7; perhaps TRBD2 as D (6 bases). The V gene lost 5 bases and the J gene lost 4 bases, with 15 bases spanning the gap. Germline loops: CDR1 SEHNR, CDR2 FQNEAQ (reference sequence). CDR3 length: 14 amino acids. As DNA, the CDR3 is TGTGCCAGCAGCCCAGGAGGGATGAGGTACGAGCAGTACTTC. Translation: CASSPGGMRYEQYF.

This clonotype has at least ten counts. The V and J genes are TRBV12-3 or TRBV12-4 and TRBJ1-6; D unclear. The CDR3 runs to 12 residues. The germline V and J ends were trimmed by 5 bases and 7 bases, with 6 bases remaining between them. This CDR3 reads CASSQGNSPLHF. CDR3 bases: TGTGCCAGCAGTCAAGGAAATTCACCCCTCCACTTT.

The chain recombines TRBV28 with TRBJ2-7; possible D gene TRBD2, 6 bases. The CDR3 is 16 amino acids. Germline V gene data show CDR1 as MDHEN and CDR2 as SYDVKM. V gave up 2 bases and J gave up 5 bases, with 19 bases separating them. CDR3 sequence: CASSLIEAVGGDEQYF. For the CDR3, the DNA is TGTGCCAGCAGTTTAATTGAAGCGGTGGGCGGGGACGAGCAGTACTTC.

This clonotype was seen many times. The V call is TRBV19, the J call TRBJ2-7; 8 bases line up with TRBD1. Trimming at V came to 5 bases and at J to 3 bases, leaving 15 bases not matched to a gene. This CDR3 has 17 amino acids. The germline V gene encodes CDR1 LNHDA and CDR2 SQIVND (reference sequence). The CDR3 is CASSLRKQTGVDYEQYF. DNA for the CDR3: TGTGCCAGTAGTCTACGGAAGCAGACAGGGGTGGACTACGAGCAGTACTTC.

The table lists this clonotype with many counts. This chain uses TRBV15 with TRBJ1-5, with 8 nucleotides matching TRBD1. The CDR3 covers 16 residues. V shed 0 bases and J 5 bases; nucleotides not matched to a gene: 6. Germline CDR1 LNHNV, CDR2 YYDKDF (reference sequence). CDR3 nucleotide sequence: TGTGCCACCAGCAGAGATCGGTACAGGGGGTATCAGCCCCAGCATTTT. This translates into CATSRDRYRGYQPQHF.

This clonotype was seen at least ten times. The chain links TRBV30 to TRBJ2-7; D ambiguous. Germline V lookup: CDR1 GTSNPN, CDR2 SVGIG (reference sequence). V was pared by 1 base and J by 0 bases, with 7 bases between. The CDR3 is 13 amino acids. Here the CDR3 DNA reads TGTGCCTGGAGTGCCGACGACTCCTACGAGCAGTACTTC. Amino acids: CAWSADDSYEQYF.

V gene TRBV14 combines with J gene TRBJ1-2; 7 nucleotides match TRBD1. Looked up from germline, CDR1 is SGHDN and CDR2 is FVKESK. This CDR3 is 17 amino acids long. Trimming took 2 bases from V and 4 from J; bases not matched to a gene: 13. The CDR3 loop is CASSQSGETGRGYGYTF. CDR3 bases: TGTGCCAGCAGCCAAAGCGGAGAGACAGGGCGCGGCTATGGCTACACCTTC.

This clonotype has at least ten counts. This chain links TRBV20-1 with TRBJ1-1, with a possible D match to TRBD1 (6 bases). CDR3 length equals 11 residues. V lost 5 bases and J 6 bases, leaving 10 bases between the germline ends. The germline V gene encodes CDR1 DFQATT and CDR2 SNEGSKA (reference sequence). The CDR3 sequence: CSAAGVPEAFF. The CDR3 nucleotides read TGCAGTGCTGCAGGGGTCCCTGAAGCTTTCTTT.

This clonotype was seen ten or more times. The chain employs TRBV3-1 and TRBJ1-6; 10 bases fit TRBD1. From germline, CDR1 is LGHDT and CDR2 YNNKEL (reference sequence). V lost 1 base, J lost 1 base, and 4 bases stayed unmatched. The CDR3 totals 18 residues. CDR3 sequence reads: CASSQGQGAWSYNSPLHF. The DNA for the CDR3 is TGTGCCAGCAGCCAAGGACAGGGGGCTTGGTCCTATAATTCACCCCTCCACTTT.

This clonotype showed up many times. V usage is TRBV12-3 or TRBV12-4 and J usage is TRBJ2-2, with D uncertain. The CDR3 spans 11 residues. Trimming left V 6 bases short and J 3 bases short, with 2 bases between. CDR3 sequence reads: CASSHTGELFF. The DNA for the CDR3 is TGTGCCAGCAGCCACACCGGGGAGCTGTTTTTT.

This clonotype has at least ten counts. The V call is TRBV3-1, the J call TRBJ1-6; TRBD1 matches at 7 bases. There are 15 residues in the CDR3. Germline trimming cut 1 base from V and 6 bases from J; bases unmatched to any gene: 3. CDR1 is LGHDT and CDR2 is YNNKEL in the germline V gene (reference sequence). The CDR3 reads CASSQAGGLNSPLHF. As DNA, the CDR3 is TGTGCCAGCAGCCAAGCAGGGGGTCTTAATTCACCCCTCCACTTT. Combining the CDR3 with reference TRBV3-1 and TRBJ1-6 gives the whole variable domain DTAVSQTPKYLVTQMGNDKSIKCEQNLGHDTMYWYKQDSKKFLKIMFSYNNKELIINETVPNRFSPKSPDKAHLNLHINSLELGDSAVYFCASSQAGGLNSPLHFGNGTRLTVT.

This clonotype appeared many times. J is TRBJ1-2 and V is TRBV6-5; tentatively, D is TRBD1 (6 bases). The ends were cut back, 4 bases at V and 7 bases at J, with 13 bases in the middle. The CDR3 runs 13 residues. Germline V gene lookup returns CDR1 MNHEY and CDR2 SVGAGI. CDR3 bases: TGTGCCAGCAGTTCCTCCGGGGGGCCTGGCTACACCTTC. As protein: CASSSSGGPGYTF.

The chain uses TRBV28 and TRBJ2-7; D is ambiguous. The CDR3 is 14 residues long. V was shortened by 5 bases and J by 5 bases, with 16 bases between the two germline ends. CDR1 and CDR2 (germline): MDHEN, SYDVKM. This chain's CDR3 is CASSLSPFGDEQYF. The CDR3 bases are TGTGCCAGCAGTCTTTCGCCTTTTGGTGACGAGCAGTACTTC.

This clonotype has more than one count but fewer than ten. This chain connects TRBV29-1 to TRBJ1-2, with D uncertain. Looked up from germline, CDR1 is SQVTM and CDR2 is ANQGSEA. The V end was cut by 5 bases, the J end by 5 bases, with 6 bases between. This CDR3 contains 10 residues. The CDR3: CSVSLYGYTF. DNA for the CDR3: TGCAGCGTTTCCCTATATGGCTACACCTTC. Full variable domain (remainder filled in from reference TRBV29-1 and TRBJ1-2): SAVISQKPSRDICQRGTSLTIQCQVDSQVTMMFWYRQQPGQSLTLIATANQGSEATYESGFVIDKFPISRPNLTFSTLTVSNMSPEDSSIYLCSVSLYGYTFGSGTRLTVV.

This chain connects TRBV6-1 to TRBJ2-2, with 12 bases fitting TRBD2. This CDR3 spans 17 amino acids. Germline CDR1 is MNHNS and CDR2 is SASEGT. J gave up 0 bases and V 6 bases, and 5 bases lay outside the gene matches. CDR3 nucleotides: TGTGCCAGCAGCCAGGGACTAGCGGGCGCGAACACCGGGGAGCTGTTTTTT. Protein sequence: CASSQGLAGANTGELFF.

CDR3 region: CASSLMGGTGYEQYF. CDR3 DNA sequence: TGTGCCAGCAGCTTAATGGGGGGGACAGGCTACGAGCAGTACTTC. This chain uses TRBV11-2 with TRBJ2-7, with D possibly TRBD1 on 8 matching bases. V lost 2 bases to trimming and J lost 3 bases, with 14 bases between them. CDR1 is SGHAT and CDR2 is FQNNGV in the germline V gene. CDR3 length: 15 amino acids.

The chain carries TRBV6-1 and TRBJ1-1; weak D call: TRBD1 (6 bases). Germline-derived CDR1 and CDR2 are MNHNS and SASEGT. This CDR3 region has 14 residues. Trimming pared 6 bases from V and 5 bases from J, leaving 16 bases between. The CDR3 is CASRVDSAGTEAFF. DNA of the CDR3: TGTGCCAGCAGGGTGGACAGCGCAGGGACTGAAGCTTTCTTT.

This clonotype has a count of ten or more. The gene calls are TRBV27 and TRBJ1-5; no clear D gene. The germline V gene has CDR1 MNHEY and CDR2 SMNVEV (reference sequence). Deletions cut 3 bases from V and 5 bases from J, with 8 bases between. The CDR3 covers 13 residues. As DNA, the CDR3 is TGTGCCAGCAGTTTCACGGAGGATCAGCCCCAGCATTTT. This gives the protein CASSFTEDQPQHF.